Sequencing of this T cell receptor beta chain was carried out in a study of control samples from healthy donors and cancer patients (dated by TCRdb to between 2020 and 2021). CDR1 and CDR2 are read off the germline V gene (reference sequence) as GTSNPN and SVGIG. The V end loses 0 bases and the J end loses 2 bases, and a stretch of 8 bases separates them. The CDR3 covers 13 residues, taking in both the cysteine and the phenylalanine. Just CDR3 DNA is preserved here, 39 bases in frame from base 1. Receptors were amplified or captured by the immunoSEQ multiplex PCR assay. TCRdb provides this immuneACCESS table in a form limited to in-frame rearrangements. Some clones are lacking; in checked studies, under half of them reflect an unresolved V gene, and why the rest are absent is not known. This sample is represented by some 100,000 clones; around 88% of them were singletons. The leading ten clones occupy 13% to 15% of the sample.

As to this clone: It has no known antigen specificity. No much larger clonotype is one base removed from it; base qualities were not supplied.

The source of this sequence is a young man in good health. Rearrangement joined TRBV30 to TRBJ2-7, with TRBD2 as a weak D call on 5 bases. The source material was blood. For the CDR3, the sequence is CAWSVDFAYEQYF. In nucleotides, the sequence is TGTGCCTGGAGTGTGGACTTCGCCTACGAGCAGTACTTC.